Sequencing of this TCR beta chain was carried out in a study of OX40 agonist ivuxolimab in advanced cancers. The overall study: As their treatment, patients were administered ivuxolimab, an agonistic anti-OX40 (CD134) antibody. Of the patients, three showed partial responses, one with hepatocellular carcinoma and two with cutaneous melanoma. Points from the study as a whole: Blood T cells, both CD4+ and CD8+, expanded clonally by week 6 at 0.1 to 3.0 mg/kg. Expanded clones were, on average, more numerous in CD8+ T cells than in CD4+.

As regards this clone: Its antigen is not identified.

The CDR3 has 14 amino acids. The assay was immunoSEQ multiplex PCR, and TCRdb's table has in-frame clones only and misses some. The sample lists tens of thousands of clones, 80% to 90% occurring once. V gene TRBV12-2 combines with J gene TRBJ1-3. TRBV12-2 counts as a pseudogene. This TCR came from an adult with an advanced solid tumor such as melanoma, head and neck, liver or kidney cancer. This material consisted of CD4+ or CD8+ T cells sorted from blood, taken in a trial of the OX40 agonist ivuxolimab. DNA of the CDR3: TGTGCAAGTCGCTTTTGTCGAGAGGGTCACACCATATATTTT. It translates to CASRFCREGHTIYF.